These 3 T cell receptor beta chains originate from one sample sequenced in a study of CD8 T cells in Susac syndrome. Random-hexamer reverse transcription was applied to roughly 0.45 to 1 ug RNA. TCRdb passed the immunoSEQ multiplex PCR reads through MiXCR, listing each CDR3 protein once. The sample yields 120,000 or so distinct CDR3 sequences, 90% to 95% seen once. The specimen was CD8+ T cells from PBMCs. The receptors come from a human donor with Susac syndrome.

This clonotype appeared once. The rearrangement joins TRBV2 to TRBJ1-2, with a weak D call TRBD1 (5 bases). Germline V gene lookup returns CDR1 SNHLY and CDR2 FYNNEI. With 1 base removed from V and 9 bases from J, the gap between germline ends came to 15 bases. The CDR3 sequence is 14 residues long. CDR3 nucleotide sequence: TGTGCCAGCAGTGAAGGGCAGGGTAACGGCCGCTACACCTTC. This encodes CASSEGQGNGRYTF.

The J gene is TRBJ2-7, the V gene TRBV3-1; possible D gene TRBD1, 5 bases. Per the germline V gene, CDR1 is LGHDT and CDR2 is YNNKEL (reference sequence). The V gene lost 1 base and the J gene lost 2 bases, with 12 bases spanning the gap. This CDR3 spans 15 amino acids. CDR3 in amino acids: CASSQGMGPTYEQYF. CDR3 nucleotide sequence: TGTGCCAGCAGCCAAGGGATGGGGCCTACCTACGAGCAGTACTTC.

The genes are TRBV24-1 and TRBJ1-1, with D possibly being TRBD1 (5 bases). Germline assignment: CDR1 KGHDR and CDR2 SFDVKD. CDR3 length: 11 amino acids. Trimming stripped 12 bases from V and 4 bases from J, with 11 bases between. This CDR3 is CAQGFGTEAFF. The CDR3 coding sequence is TGTGCCCAGGGATTCGGCACTGAAGCTTTCTTT.